This TCR beta chain was recorded in a study of cytomegalovirus exposure and HLA in healthy donors. Losses at the gene ends were 0 bases for V and 7 bases for J; bases not matched to a gene: 15. CDR1 is SGHRS, CDR2 YFSETQ, per germline. The CDR3 is made up of 17 amino acids. With 60 Vbeta and 13 Jbeta primers, the PCR was carried out. The repertoire was sequenced with immunoSEQ multiplex PCR; TCRdb's copy has only in-frame clones and lacks some. In the table there are about 200,000 clones, about 90% of which are singletons. This TCR was sampled from a boy aged 2 to 10 in good health and CMV-seronegative. The material sequenced was PBMCs. The genes are TRBV5-1 and TRBJ2-7, with 8 bases that match TRBD2. In DNA, the CDR3 is TGCGCCAGCAGCTTGGCGGGGACGGGGGGGGCCACCGGGGAGCAGTACTTC. Translated, it gives CASSLAGTGGATGEQYF. Combining the CDR3 with reference TRBV5-1 and TRBJ2-7 gives the whole variable domain KAGVTQTPRYLIKTRGQQVTLSCSPISGHRSVSWYQQTPGQGLQFLFEYFSETQRNKGNFPGRFSGRQFSNSRSEMNVSTLELGDSALYLCASSLAGTGGATGEQYFGPGTRLTVT.